This T cell receptor (beta chain) was identified in a study of molecular identifiers for immune sequencing clone quantification. Study-wide results and caveats: In naive cells, under 1% of molecules belonged to clones above 20 RNA copies, against over 99% in effector cells.

MiXCR, applied by TCRdb to the PCR reads, yields one record per CDR3 protein. The table has some 100,000 distinct CDR3 sequences, roughly 19% seen once. Looked up from germline, CDR1 is MNHEY and CDR2 is SMNVEV (reference sequence). The J segment lost 3 bases and the V segment lost 4 bases, leaving 4 bases of the junction unmatched. The CDR3 is made up of 14 amino acids. Naive CD8 library inputs spanned 20,000 to 1,000,000 sorted cells and 10%, 30% or 50% RNA. This clonotype has more than one count but fewer than ten. The antigen is unknown. The clonotype comes from a human donor in good health. Some libraries in this study had Jurkat cell RNA spiked in. The chain joins TRBV27 to TRBJ2-7; 9 bases align to TRBD2. The sequenced material came from naive CD8+ T cells from blood, with Jurkat cell RNA spiked in. The sample's subset: FACS-sorted CD8+CD4-CCR7+CD45RA+ naive T cells. CDR3 sequence: CASSWTSASYEQYF. The CDR3 DNA sequence: TGTGCCAGCAGTTGGACTAGCGCTAGCTACGAGCAGTACTTC.